The source of this T cell receptor beta chain is a study of cytomegalovirus exposure and HLA in healthy donors. The wider study: The roughly 130 validation repertoires used the same platform as the 550 to 700 first-cohort repertoires (as reported by a later analysis). Study-wide results and caveats: Cytomegalovirus-associated status was assigned to 150 to 200 TCR beta chains. There were a few CMV-associated chains whose specificity for CMV antigens was confirmed in vitro.

Data came from immunoSEQ multiplex PCR; TCRdb stores just in-frame clones and leaves some out. The top ten hold around 2.9% of the sample, which has over 55,000 clones, about 93% seen once. A note on this clone: Its antigen is unidentified.

Among the 120 subjects of the validation cohort, separate from the approximately 700-subject first cohort, were the donors. The receptor comes from a man aged 18-30 years in good health and CMV-seronegative. The sequenced sample consisted of PBMCs.

Here the CDR3 DNA reads TGTGCCAGCTCACGGGCCGCGACTAGCGTTCCTCAAGAGACCCAGTACTTC. Its protein is CASSRAATSVPQETQYF. The genes are TRBV18 and TRBJ2-5, with 8 bases matching TRBD2. Germline values: CDR1 KGHSH, CDR2 LQKENI. The CDR3 totals 17 residues. Trimming removed 4 bases from V and 2 bases from J; junction bases left unmatched: 12.